The 24 T cell receptor beta chains below all came from one sample that was sequenced in a study of blood T cell repertoires in COVID-19. The data were produced by immunoSEQ multiplex PCR, yet TCRdb's version contains in-frame clones alone and is incomplete. This sample has fewer than 200,000 clones; roughly 84% occur once, and the top ten carry under 4%. The sequencing input was PBMCs or T cells enriched from blood (not recorded which). The receptors here all came from a woman aged 25 to 39 who had been exposed to COVID-19.

The CDR3 nucleotides read TGTGCCAGTAGTATTAGACACCGGGACAGCCACTACAATGAGCAGTTCTTC. Amino acid sequence: CASSIRHRDSHYNEQFF. This chain joins TRBV19 and TRBJ2-1; 7 bases fit TRBD1. CDR1 LNHDA and CDR2 SQIVND come from the germline V gene (reference sequence). V was clipped by 3 bases and J by 3 bases; unmatched bases: 11. This CDR3 is built from 17 residues.

The genes are TRBV15 and TRBJ2-7; 7 bases align to TRBD1. Germline trimming cut 1 base from V and 6 bases from J; bases unmatched to any gene: 6. The CDR3 is 14 amino acids. CDR1 is LNHNV and CDR2 is YYDKDF in the germline V gene (reference sequence). The CDR3 loop is CATSRGGGVGEQYF. CDR3 sequence (DNA): TGTGCCACCAGCAGAGGAGGGGGCGTGGGCGAGCAGTACTTC. Using reference TRBV15 and TRBJ2-7 for the parts outside the CDR3, the full variable domain is DAMVIQNPRYQVTQFGKPVTLSCSQTLNHNVMYWYQQKSSQAPKLLFHYYDKDFNNEADTPDNFQSRRPNTSFCFLDIRSPGLGDTAMYLCATSRGGGVGEQYFGPGTRLTVT.

The rearrangement joins TRBV7-9 to TRBJ1-6; D unresolved. CDR1 and CDR2 from the germline V gene are SEHNR and FQNEAQ (reference sequence). The CDR3 is 12 amino acids. V was trimmed by 3 bases and J by 12 bases, leaving 9 bases between them. CDR3 nucleotides: TGTGCCAGCAGCTTCGCCCTAATACCCCTCCACTTT. This gives the protein CASSFALIPLHF.

The chain has TRBV3-1 (or the pseudogene TRBV3-2) and TRBJ2-5; 9 nucleotides line up with TRBD2. Germline CDR1 LGHDT, CDR2 YNNKEL (reference sequence). The CDR3 has 16 amino acids. Trimming at V came to 1 base and at J to 4 bases, leaving 7 bases not matched to a gene. CDR3 amino acids: CASSQVPRGGGETQYF. CDR3 sequence (DNA): TGTGCCAGCAGCCAAGTTCCGCGGGGGGGAGGAGAGACCCAGTACTTC.

The chain combines TRBV5-8 with TRBJ1-6; D call uncertain. Germline lookup yields CDR1 SGHTS and CDR2 YDEGEE. This CDR3 contains 14 residues. V was pared by 4 bases and J by 10 bases, with 15 bases between. The CDR3 spells CASSRARFSSPLHF. The CDR3 DNA sequence: TGTGCCAGCAGCCGAGCACGGTTCTCGTCACCCCTCCACTTT.

Here the CDR3 reads CASAGGTSYEQYF. The CDR3 DNA reads TGTGCCAGCGCAGGGGGGACCTCCTACGAGCAGTACTTC. J is TRBJ2-7 and V is TRBV6-5; D possibly corresponds to TRBD1 (7 bases). V lost 8 bases to trimming and J lost 0 bases, with 11 bases between them. Per germline, CDR1 MNHEY and CDR2 SVGAGI. CDR3 length: 13 amino acids.

V usage is TRBV9 and J usage is TRBJ1-2; D gene unclear. This CDR3 comprises 16 residues. Germline V lookup: CDR1 SGDLS, CDR2 YYNGEE. Trimming left V 0 bases short and J 4 bases short, with 16 bases between. The CDR3 here is CASSVDFGASGYGYTF. The CDR3 bases are TGTGCCAGCAGCGTAGATTTTGGAGCATCGGGCTATGGCTACACCTTC.

The chain has TRBV9 and TRBJ1-1, with TRBD1 matching 8 bases. V dropped 3 bases and J dropped 4; count of bases not matched to a gene: 5. Germline loops: CDR1 SGDLS, CDR2 YYNGEE. The CDR3 has 14 amino acids. CDR3 amino acids: CASSAQGASTEAFF. CDR3 nucleotide sequence: TGTGCCAGCAGCGCGCAGGGGGCAAGCACTGAAGCTTTCTTT.

The rearrangement uses TRBV7-9 and TRBJ1-1; no clear D. Germline values: CDR1 SEHNR, CDR2 FQNEAQ (reference sequence). The CDR3 consists of 14 residues. Trimming took 5 bases from V and 0 from J, leaving 10 bases between them. The CDR3 bases are TGTGCCAGCAGCGCATCCAAGCTGAACACTGAAGCTTTCTTT. It encodes CASSASKLNTEAFF.

This clone was counted a few times. The CDR3 loop is CASSPTGDNEQFF. DNA of the CDR3: TGTGCCAGCAGCCCCACAGGGGACAATGAGCAGTTCTTC. The J gene is TRBJ2-1, the V gene TRBV5-5; 7 bases fit TRBD1. V was pared by 4 bases and J by 5 bases, with 3 bases of the junction left unmatched. Per germline, CDR1 SGHKS and CDR2 YYEKEE (reference sequence). The CDR3 loop spans 13 amino acids.

The count of this clone is one. J is TRBJ2-3 and V is TRBV10-3; no firm D call. V was trimmed by 4 bases and J by 2 bases, leaving 4 bases between them. Germline CDR1 ENHRY, CDR2 SYGVKD. CDR3 length equals 12 residues. The CDR3 spells CAISAVTDTQYF. In DNA, the CDR3 is TGTGCCATCAGTGCTGTCACAGATACGCAGTATTTT.

This chain connects TRBV7-2 to TRBJ1-5; no reliable D call. The V gene's germline CDR1 is SGHTA and CDR2 FQGNSA. V lost 5 bases to trimming and J lost 2 bases, with 13 bases between them. The CDR3 is 15 amino acids. CDR3 DNA sequence: TGTGCCAGCAGCCTGGACGTGGGAGGCAATCAGCCCCAGCATTTT. As protein: CASSLDVGGNQPQHF.

The J gene is TRBJ1-1, the V gene TRBV4-2, with 7 bases that match TRBD1. The CDR3 is 15 residues long. Trimming took 4 bases from V and 8 from J; bases not matched to a gene: 13. Germline V gene data show CDR1 as LGHNA and CDR2 as YNFKEQ. CDR3 coding DNA: TGTGCCAGCAGCCCCAGGACAGGAGGGACGATCGAAGCTTTCTTT. Its protein is CASSPRTGGTIEAFF.

V gene TRBV7-2 combines with J gene TRBJ2-2; no reliable D call. Trimming removed 1 base from V and 4 bases from J, with 10 bases in between. CDR1 SGHTA and CDR2 FQGNSA come from the germline V gene. The CDR3 is made up of 15 amino acids. The CDR3 protein is CASSLGSQATGELFF. CDR3 in DNA: TGTGCCAGCAGCTTAGGGTCGCAAGCCACCGGGGAGCTGTTTTTT.

The rearrangement links TRBV7-2 to TRBJ1-1; 8 bases line up with TRBD1. V lost 6 bases, J lost 5 bases, and 5 bases stayed unmatched. Per the germline V gene, CDR1 is SGHTA and CDR2 is FQGNSA. The CDR3 runs to 13 residues. Here the CDR3 DNA reads TGTGCCAGCAGTTTTACAGGGGGGACTGAAGCTTTCTTT. This translates into CASSFTGGTEAFF.

This clone was detected only once. V is TRBV10-3 and J is TRBJ1-5, with 8 bases matching TRBD1. Per germline, CDR1 ENHRY and CDR2 SYGVKD. V shed 2 bases, J shed 2 bases, and the junction held 8 bases outside the gene matches. The CDR3 runs 17 residues. CDR3 DNA: TGTGCCATCAGTGAGGTCACAGGGGGGTATGGCAATCAGCCCCAGCATTTT. This codes for CAISEVTGGYGNQPQHF.

This rearrangement joins TRBV27 to TRBJ1-2; TRBD1 might be the D (6 bases). CDR3 length: 14 amino acids. Germline V gene lookup returns CDR1 MNHEY and CDR2 SMNVEV (reference sequence). Between the trimmed V and J ends, which lost 3 bases and 8 bases, there was a span of 16 bases. The CDR3 sequence is CASSFTGRLGGYTF. CDR3 bases: TGTGCCAGCAGTTTTACAGGGCGGTTGGGCGGCTACACCTTC.

The J gene is TRBJ1-3, the V gene TRBV18; no reliable D call. V was shortened by 5 bases and J by 8 bases, with 16 bases between the two germline ends. Germline CDR1 is KGHSH and CDR2 is LQKENI. The CDR3 loop spans 14 amino acids. CDR3 sequence: CASSAPDSRHTIYF. The DNA of the CDR3 is TGTGCCAGCTCAGCGCCGGACTCTCGTCACACCATATATTTT. The full variable domain, its missing parts supplied by reference TRBV18 and TRBJ1-3, is NAGVMQNPRHLVRRRGQEARLRCSPMKGHSHVYWYRQLPEEGLKFMVYLQKENIIDESGMPKERFSAEFPKEGPSILRIQQVVRGDSAAYFCASSAPDSRHTIYFGEGSWLTVV.

The rearrangement uses TRBV6-5 and TRBJ2-7; maybe TRBD1 (6 bases). Trimming took 6 bases from V and 5 from J, leaving 14 bases between them. The CDR3 is made up of 13 amino acids. Germline CDR1 is MNHEY and CDR2 is SVGAGI. The CDR3 is CASRITGQNEQYF. In DNA, the CDR3 is TGTGCCAGCAGAATTACAGGGCAGAACGAGCAGTACTTC.

J is TRBJ1-1 and V is TRBV3-1 (or the pseudogene TRBV3-2); tentative D call: TRBD1 (5 bases). The CDR3 length is 13 residues. The germline V gene encodes CDR1 LGHDT and CDR2 YNNKEL (reference sequence). Between the trimmed V and J ends, which lost 0 bases and 7 bases, there was a span of 9 bases. DNA for the CDR3: TGTGCCAGCAGCCAAGAGGCCAGGGTTGAAGCTTTCTTT. Translating it yields CASSQEARVEAFF.

The chain is built from TRBV9 and TRBJ2-3, with a tentative D call TRBD2 (6 bases). The length of the CDR3 is 16 residues. Looked up from germline, CDR1 is SGDLS and CDR2 is YYNGEE. V dropped 3 bases and J dropped 1 base, with 15 bases sitting between them. In nucleotides, the CDR3 is TGTGCCAGCAGCGCGAGGGGATTAGCGGGCACAGATACGCAGTATTTT. Its translation: CASSARGLAGTDTQYF.

V usage is TRBV15 and J usage is TRBJ1-1; D possibly corresponds to TRBD1 (5 bases). The CDR3 consists of 14 residues. Between the trimmed V and J ends, which lost 8 bases and 1 base, there was a span of 14 bases. CDR1 is LNHNV, CDR2 YYDKDF, per germline (reference sequence). This chain's CDR3 is CATVGATQNTEAFF. Here the CDR3 DNA reads TGTGCCACCGTAGGGGCTACCCAGAACACTGAAGCTTTCTTT.

This clone was detected only once. V gene TRBV2 combines with J gene TRBJ1-6; the match to TRBD1 covers 9 bases. The CDR3 has 15 amino acids. The germline CDR1 and CDR2 sequences are SNHLY and FYNNEI. The V segment lost 5 bases and the J segment 10 bases; nucleotides outside the gene matches: 9. CDR3 nucleotide sequence: TGTGCCAGCAGTTTTTCGGGACAGGGTAAATCACCCCTCCACTTT. Translating gives CASSFSGQGKSPLHF.

This sequence joins TRBV4-1 and TRBJ2-7; 7 bases match TRBD2. The CDR3 consists of 13 residues. V trimming: 0 bases; J trimming: 12 bases; junction bases outside the gene matches: 8. Germline lookup yields CDR1 MGHRA and CDR2 YSYEKL. As DNA, the CDR3 is TGCGCCAGCAGCCAAGAAGCTAGCGGCTCTACGTACTTC. This codes for CASSQEASGSTYF.